These 25 T cell receptor beta chains were sequenced from one sample in a study of regulatory T cells in long-lasting Graves disease. iRepertoire HTBI primers and Arm-PCR of CDR3 regions built TCR beta libraries. Each CDR3 protein is one row after TCRdb ran MiXCR on the multiplex PCR reads. The sample yields around 470,000 distinct CDR3 sequences, about 15% seen once. The sample's time point: newly diagnosed GD, antithyroid drugs for less than 3 months. Isolated PBMC RNA provided the starting material for the TCR library. These data were also reused for a study on T cells in Graves' hyperthyroidism and ophthalmopathy.

The sequenced sample was peripheral blood mononuclear cells (PBMCs), obtained at new diagnosis, from a patient treated with antithyroid drugs. These receptors originate from a woman aged 45-65 years with Graves disease.

As to this clonotype: This clone may be a read error of a much larger clone one base away. J is TRBJ1-1 and V is TRBV29-1, with TRBD1 as a possible D gene (6 bases). Trimming left V 7 bases short and J 2 bases short, with 17 bases between. This CDR3 has 14 amino acids. In germline, CDR1 is SQVTM, CDR2 ANQGSEA. In DNA form, the CDR3 reads TGCAGCGCCCGGGGGGCTACATTAAACACTGAAGCTTTCTTT. It codes for CSARGATLNTEAFF.

The V gene is TRBV5-1, the J gene TRBJ2-2; D may be TRBD1 or TRBD2 (5 bases each). The V gene lost 7 bases and the J gene lost 6 bases, with 25 bases spanning the gap. CDR1 and CDR2 from the germline V gene are SGHRS and YFSETQ. This CDR3 is built from 17 residues. CDR3 in amino acids: CASAGTPELHNAGELFF. The CDR3 DNA follows: TGCGCCAGCGCCGGGACCCCCGAACTTCACAACGCCGGGGAGCTGTTTTTT. The variable domain in full, completed from reference TRBV5-1 and TRBJ2-2, reads KAGVTQTPRYLIKTRGQQVTLSCSPISGHRSVSWYQQTPGQGLQFLFEYFSETQRNKGNFPGRFSGRQFSNSRSEMNVSTLELGDSALYLCASAGTPELHNAGELFFGEGSRLTVL.

V gene TRBV29-1 combines with J gene TRBJ2-3; D may be TRBD1 (5 bases). The germline gives CDR1 SQVTM, CDR2 ANQGSEA. The V end was cut by 6 bases, the J end by 6 bases, with 19 bases between. The CDR3 sequence is 14 residues long. The DNA of the CDR3 is TGCAGCGTCGCCAGGGCTTACGACCCGGATACGCAGTATTTT. This gives the protein CSVARAYDPDTQYF.

This clonotype has just a few counts. This rearrangement joins TRBV25-1 to TRBJ2-5; 8 nucleotides match TRBD2. The CDR3 is made up of 15 amino acids. Germline lookup yields CDR1 MGHDK and CDR2 SYGVNS. The J segment lost 9 bases and the V segment lost 3 bases, leaving 12 bases of the junction unmatched. The CDR3 sequence: CASSDPQAGGQPQYF. The CDR3 region has the DNA TGTGCCAGCAGTGACCCCCAGGCGGGAGGACAGCCCCAGTACTTC.

The gene calls are TRBV9 and TRBJ2-7; D possibly corresponds to TRBD1 (6 bases). Germline CDR1 is SGDLS and CDR2 is YYNGEE. Trimming removed 2 bases from V and 0 bases from J, with 9 bases in between. The CDR3 is made up of 14 amino acids. The DNA for the CDR3 is TGTGCCAGCAGCGTCCAGGGGAGCTCCTACGAGCAGTACTTC. Translating it yields CASSVQGSSYEQYF.

This clonotype has at least ten counts. The chain couples TRBV29-1 to TRBJ2-7; the D is unclear. The CDR3 totals 12 residues. Germline CDR1 SQVTM, CDR2 ANQGSEA. The V end lost 6 bases, the J end lost 5 bases, and 14 bases lay between the germline ends. The CDR3 DNA is TGCAGCGTCGAGTTGGGGTCCGACGAGCAGTACTTC. This sequence encodes CSVELGSDEQYF.

The V call is TRBV5-1, the J call TRBJ2-5; the D is unclear. Per the germline V gene, CDR1 is SGHRS and CDR2 is YFSETQ. Trimming left V 0 bases short and J 1 base short, with 10 bases between. This CDR3 spans 15 amino acids. The CDR3 DNA sequence: TGCGCCAGCAGCTTGGTGGGGAACATCCAAGAGACCCAGTACTTC. Translated, it gives CASSLVGNIQETQYF.

This chain's CDR3 is CASSFEGSRGGNTGELFF. CDR3 sequence (DNA): TGTGCCAGCAGTTTTGAGGGGTCTCGTGGCGGGAACACCGGGGAGCTGTTTTTT. The V and J genes are TRBV28 and TRBJ2-2; perhaps D is TRBD1 or TRBD2 (5 bases each). In germline, CDR1 is MDHEN, CDR2 SYDVKM. Trimming stripped 3 bases from V and 1 base from J, with 18 bases between. There are 18 residues in the CDR3.

Remarks on this clonotype: A clone one base away is much larger, so this may be a read error. The chain uses TRBV2 and TRBJ1-5, with a possible D match to TRBD1 (5 bases). The germline gives CDR1 SNHLY, CDR2 FYNNEI. Trimming left V 2 bases short and J 5 bases short, with 10 bases between. The CDR3 consists of 14 residues. CDR3 bases: TGTGCCAGCAGTGAAAACCGGGGGGATCAGCCCCAGCATTTT. Protein product: CASSENRGDQPQHF.

This clonotype was detected many times. The chain joins TRBV20-1 to TRBJ2-7; D unclear. V lost 3 bases to trimming and J lost 2 bases, with 20 bases between them. From germline, CDR1 is DFQATT and CDR2 SNEGSKA (reference sequence). The CDR3 has 16 residues. The CDR3 spells CSARPQVGRLPYEQYF. The CDR3 bases are TGCAGTGCTAGGCCCCAGGTCGGGCGCCTTCCCTACGAGCAGTACTTC.

This clonotype showed up just a few times. The chain links TRBV5-6 to TRBJ2-7; TRBD1 agrees at 8 bases. The CDR3 runs 13 residues. Losses at the gene ends were 3 bases for V and 3 bases for J; bases not matched to a gene: 2. Looked up from germline, CDR1 is SGHDT and CDR2 is YYEEEE. CDR3 nucleotide sequence: TGTGCCAGCAGCTCGGGACAGGACTACGAGCAGTACTTC. This sequence encodes CASSSGQDYEQYF.

This clonotype was observed many times. The chain employs TRBV28 and TRBJ1-1; 7 nucleotides match TRBD1. This CDR3 region has 17 residues. In germline, CDR1 is MDHEN, CDR2 SYDVKM. The V gene end was trimmed by 4 bases and the J gene end by 0 bases; junction bases not matched to a gene: 11. The CDR3 loop is CASSSGGTSWMNTEAFF. The CDR3 DNA follows: TGTGCCAGCAGTTCAGGGGGGACGTCTTGGATGAACACTGAAGCTTTCTTT.

The chain joins TRBV12-3 or TRBV12-4 to TRBJ2-3; TRBD2 is a possible D gene (5 bases). V was shortened by 5 bases and J by 3 bases, with 18 bases between the two germline ends. The CDR3 spans 16 residues. The CDR3 here is CASSPASGIWTDTQYF. The CDR3 coding sequence is TGTGCCAGCAGTCCAGCCTCGGGGATTTGGACAGATACGCAGTATTTT.

This clonotype was observed a single time. V gene TRBV2 combines with J gene TRBJ2-7, with a weak D call TRBD1 (5 bases). V gave up 8 bases and J gave up 2 bases, with 25 bases separating them. Germline-derived CDR1 and CDR2 are SNHLY and FYNNEI. The CDR3 sequence is 17 residues long. The CDR3 nucleotides read TGTGCCAGCTCACCACCTATAGGGGCTTTCGGAGCCTACGAGCAGTACTTC. This encodes CASSPPIGAFGAYEQYF.

The sample holds many counts of this clonotype. One junction end disagrees with the germline gene, perhaps due to a read error. This chain uses TRBV5-1 with TRBJ2-7; D is undetermined. The CDR3 is 13 amino acids. Germline assignment: CDR1 SGHRS and CDR2 YFSETQ. Written as DNA, the CDR3 is TGTGCCAGCAGCTTTGGCCGCTCCTACGAGCAGTACTTC. Its protein product is CASSFGRSYEQYF.

Ten or more counts support this clonotype. The chain uses TRBV5-1 and TRBJ2-1, with 7 bases lining up with TRBD1. Looked up from germline, CDR1 is SGHRS and CDR2 is YFSETQ. The CDR3 loop spans 19 amino acids. Germline trimming cut 4 bases from V and 2 bases from J; bases unmatched to any gene: 18. The CDR3 is CASSPSGTAGTNTYNEQFF. Here the CDR3 DNA reads TGCGCCAGCAGCCCCTCCGGGACAGCCGGGACCAATACCTACAATGAGCAGTTCTTC.

Ten or more counts support this clonotype. V usage is TRBV5-1 and J usage is TRBJ2-3; D is unclear. The CDR3 totals 16 residues. Germline V gives CDR1 SGHRS, CDR2 YFSETQ. V lost 1 base to trimming and J lost 0 bases, with 12 bases between them. The CDR3 DNA reads as TGCGCCAGCAGCTTGCCCTGGGCGGAGAGCACAGATACGCAGTATTTT. Protein: CASSLPWAESTDTQYF. The whole variable domain, remainder taken from reference TRBV5-1 and TRBJ2-3, is KAGVTQTPRYLIKTRGQQVTLSCSPISGHRSVSWYQQTPGQGLQFLFEYFSETQRNKGNFPGRFSGRQFSNSRSEMNVSTLELGDSALYLCASSLPWAESTDTQYFGPGTRLTVL.

This clonotype was detected many times. The chain recombines TRBV7-9 with TRBJ2-2; D gene unclear. In germline, CDR1 is SEHNR, CDR2 FQNEAQ (reference sequence). V dropped 7 bases and J dropped 7 bases, with 10 bases sitting between them. There are 12 residues in the CDR3. The CDR3 region is CASKANSGELFF. For the CDR3, the DNA is TGTGCCAGCAAGGCAAATAGCGGGGAGCTGTTTTTT.

This clonotype has ten or more counts. CDR3 coding DNA: TGTGCCAGCAGTGACGCCCCCGGGACTAGCGGGACGAGCACAGATACGCAGTATTTT. This translates into CASSDAPGTSGTSTDTQYF. V and J are TRBV6-1 and TRBJ2-3; 13 nucleotides agree with TRBD2. The J segment lost 0 bases and the V segment lost 3 bases, leaving 9 bases of the junction unmatched. Germline V gene sequence: CDR1 MNHNS, CDR2 SASEGT. CDR3 length: 19 residues.

This clonotype has ten or more counts. The gene calls are TRBV20-1 and TRBJ2-3; TRBD2 is a possible D gene (5 bases). The CDR3 covers 13 residues. Per the germline V gene, CDR1 is DFQATT and CDR2 is SNEGSKA (reference sequence). V was cut by 6 bases and J by 2 bases, with 12 bases left in between. The CDR3 region is CSARGHYTDTQYF. The CDR3 DNA follows: TGCAGTGCCCGCGGGCACTACACAGATACGCAGTATTTT.

The rearrangement uses TRBV4-1 and TRBJ2-7, with 9 bases aligning to TRBD1. The CDR3 covers 15 residues. Germline lookup yields CDR1 MGHRA and CDR2 YSYEKL. The V and J ends lost 1 base and 3 bases, in that order; junction bases with no gene match: 4. CDR3 nucleotide sequence: TGCGCCAGCAGCCAAGTTTGGGACAGGGTCTACGAGCAGTACTTC. This codes for CASSQVWDRVYEQYF.

This clonotype was detected ten times or more. The chain carries TRBV5-5 and TRBJ2-1; TRBD1 aligns across 7 bases. J lost 3 bases, V lost 2 bases, and 5 bases had no gene match. Germline V CDR1 and CDR2: SGHKS, YYEKEE (reference sequence). This CDR3 region has 15 residues. The CDR3 DNA reads TGTGCCAGCAGCTTCAGCACAGGGGTCTACAATGAGCAGTTCTTC. Its protein product is CASSFSTGVYNEQFF.

This clonotype was found many times. The J gene is TRBJ2-3, the V gene TRBV2; no clear D. Germline V gene sequence: CDR1 SNHLY, CDR2 FYNNEI. Trimming shortened V by 3 bases and J by 2 bases, and 9 bases separated the two germline ends. The CDR3 contains 14 residues. The CDR3 is CASSDQRFTDTQYF. CDR3 nucleotides: TGTGCCAGCAGTGACCAACGTTTCACAGATACGCAGTATTTT. The complete variable domain, with remaining parts taken from reference TRBV2 and TRBJ2-3, reads EPEVTQTPSHQVTQMGQEVILRCVPISNHLYFYWYRQILGQKVEFLVSFYNNEISEKSEIFDDQFSVERPDGSNFTLKIRSTKLEDSAMYFCASSDQRFTDTQYFGPGTRLTVL.

This clonotype was seen a handful of times. V usage is TRBV18 and J usage is TRBJ2-3; D gene unclear. Trimming removed 6 bases from V and 2 bases from J, with 15 bases in between. The CDR3 runs to 15 residues. Germline lookup yields CDR1 KGHSH and CDR2 LQKENI. CDR3 DNA sequence: TGTGCCAGCTCCGCCTCGATCCCACCCACAGATACGCAGTATTTT. Residues: CASSASIPPTDTQYF. The whole variable domain, remainder taken from reference TRBV18 and TRBJ2-3, is NAGVMQNPRHLVRRRGQEARLRCSPMKGHSHVYWYRQLPEEGLKFMVYLQKENIIDESGMPKERFSAEFPKEGPSILRIQQVVRGDSAAYFCASSASIPPTDTQYFGPGTRLTVL.

The CDR3 loop is CASSLPNVGENTGELFF. The CDR3 DNA reads TGTGCCAGCAGTTTACCAAACGTCGGGGAGAACACCGGGGAGCTGTTTTTT. The chain has TRBV28 and TRBJ2-2, with D possibly being TRBD2 (5 bases). This CDR3 region has 17 residues. Germline-derived CDR1 and CDR2 are MDHEN and SYDVKM. V lost 2 bases, J lost 1 base, and 14 bases lay in between.